Below are 27 T cell receptor beta chains sequenced from a single sample in a study of tumor-infiltrating lymphocytes in oesophageal squamous cell carcinoma (TCRdb year 2016). Preparation of the library involved PCR. Sequencing instrument: Illumina HiSeq 2000. TCRdb trimmed the raw reads at Q25, called clones with MiXCR and kept productive beta chains. Rows with a matching CDR3 protein are joined into one entry that keeps the most common DNA and genes. The sample profile shows around 12,000 distinct CDR3 sequences; approximately 47% of them were found once. The ten biggest clones cover around 14% of the sample. Sequencing was done on a sample of normal esophageal tissue next to the tumor. These receptors came from a male donor with esophageal squamous cell carcinoma.

The chain couples TRBV5-5 to TRBJ1-4; D gene unclear. CDR3 length: 14 amino acids. Germline CDR1 SGHKS, CDR2 YYEKEE (reference sequence). The germline V and J ends were trimmed by 0 bases and 8 bases, with 11 bases remaining between them. The CDR3 coding sequence is TGTGCCAGCAGCTTGGCTCTGTATCGGGAAAAACTGTTTTTT. Translating gives CASSLALYREKLFF.

In its sample, this clonotype was seen many times. A single base separates this from a much larger clone, so it may be a read error. The rearrangement joins TRBV7-8 to TRBJ2-1; D is perhaps TRBD2 (5 bases). The germline V gene has CDR1 SGHVS and CDR2 FQNEAQ. This CDR3 has 14 residues. The V gene lost 0 bases and the J gene lost 10 bases, with 13 bases spanning the gap. CDR3 region: CASSLAGSVYEQFF. In nucleotides, the CDR3 is TGTGCCAGCAGCTTAGCGGGGAGTGTCTACGAGCAGTTCTTC. Variable domain in full (rest from reference TRBV7-8 and TRBJ2-1): GAGVSQSPRYKVAKRGQDVALRCDPISGHVSLFWYQQALGQGPEFLTYFQNEAQLDKSGLPSDRFFAERPEGSVSTLKIQRTQQEDSAVYLCASSLAGSVYEQFFGPGTRLTVL.

A few counts support this clonotype. The chain uses TRBV20-1 and TRBJ2-1; D gene uncertain. The J call may be faulty, since TRBJ2-7 better matches the DNA end. The CDR3 consists of 11 residues. The germline V gene encodes CDR1 DFQATT and CDR2 SNEGSKA (reference sequence). CDR3 in amino acids: CSPFRGYEQYF. The CDR3 bases are TGCAGTCCATTCAGAGGCTACGAGCAGTACTTC.

In this sample, this clonotype turned up a few times. The chain combines TRBV10-3 with TRBJ2-7, with TRBD2 matching 11 bases. The germline gives CDR1 ENHRY, CDR2 SYGVKD. The CDR3 consists of 15 residues. V shed 6 bases, J shed 4 bases, and the junction held 8 bases outside the gene matches. CDR3 sequence (DNA): TGTGCCATCAGAGGGACTAGCGGAGGGGGGTACGAGCAGTACTTC. Protein product: CAIRGTSGGGYEQYF.

The chain employs TRBV5-1 and TRBJ2-1; 7 bases agree with TRBD1. The J call may be faulty, since TRBJ2-7 better matches the DNA end. The length of the CDR3 is 15 residues. The germline V gene encodes CDR1 SGHRS and CDR2 YFSETQ. CDR3 DNA: TGCGCCAGCAGTTATACAGGACAGGCCTCCTACGAGCAGTACTTC. Residues: CASSYTGQASYEQYF.

This chain joins TRBV7-2 and TRBJ2-3, with TRBD2 matching over 8 bases. This CDR3 is built from 15 residues. The germline V gene encodes CDR1 SGHTA and CDR2 FQGNSA. Trimming took 6 bases from V and 5 from J; bases not matched to a gene: 10. As DNA, the CDR3 is TGTGCCAGCAGTTCAAGCGGGAGTCTTGGAGATACGCAGTATTTT. This sequence encodes CASSSSGSLGDTQYF. The full variable domain, completed using reference TRBV7-2 and TRBJ2-3, is GAGVSQSPSNKVTEKGKDVELRCDPISGHTALYWYRQSLGQGLEFLIYFQGNSAPDKSGLPSDRFSAERTGGSVSTLTIQRTQQEDSAVYLCASSSSGSLGDTQYFGPGTRLTVL.

By its share, this clonotype is large (0.1 to 1%). This sequence joins TRBV7-8 and TRBJ2-1; no reliable D call. Germline V gene lookup returns CDR1 SGHVS and CDR2 FQNEAQ. V was pared by 1 base and J by 7 bases, with 5 bases between. CDR3 length: 12 residues. The CDR3 loop is CASSLVINEQFF. The CDR3, as DNA: TGTGCCAGCAGCTTAGTAATTAATGAGCAGTTCTTC.

The V and J genes are TRBV28 and TRBJ1-1, with 11 bases aligning to TRBD1. Germline CDR1 and CDR2: MDHEN and SYDVKM. The V gene end was trimmed by 6 bases and the J gene end by 6 bases; junction bases not matched to a gene: 3. This CDR3 spans 13 amino acids. The CDR3 protein is CASRWGQGAEAFF. The CDR3 DNA reads as TGTGCCAGCAGATGGGGACAGGGGGCTGAAGCTTTCTTT. Full variable domain (remainder filled in from reference TRBV28 and TRBJ1-1): DVKVTQSSRYLVKRTGEKVFLECVQDMDHENMFWYRQDPGLGLRLIYFSYDVKMKEKGDIPEGYSVSREKKERFSLILESASTNQTSMYLCASRWGQGAEAFFGQGTRLTVV.

Note on this clonotype: Likely a read error: the CDR3 ends without its conserved phenylalanine or tryptophan. The DNA is left out, because the CDR3 cannot be placed on it with certainty; the CDR3 is given as TCRdb lists it. CDR3: CASSFGVSS. This rearrangement joins TRBV7-2 to TRBJ2-4. CDR1 and CDR2 (germline): SGHTA, FQGNSA. Termini included, the CDR3 measures 9 amino acids.

The chain uses TRBV2 and TRBJ2-4; 8 nucleotides match TRBD2. TRBJ2-5 matches the DNA end more closely, so the J call is doubtful. CDR1 and CDR2 (germline): SNHLY, FYNNEI. This CDR3 has 15 residues. The CDR3 sequence: CASSQLAAGQETQYF. As DNA, the CDR3 is TGTGCCAGCAGCCAACTAGCGGCAGGACAAGAGACCCAGTACTTC.

This rearrangement joins TRBV10-3 to TRBJ2-3; either TRBD1 or TRBD2 may supply D (5 bases each). The DNA end lines up better with TRBJ2-7; the J call may be wrong. CDR3 size: 19 residues. The germline gives CDR1 ENHRY, CDR2 SYGVKD. CDR3 in DNA: TGTGCCATCAGTGAGTCGCCCGAGTGGGATGGGGACGGTACTAGGGAGCAGTACTTC. It specifies CAISESPEWDGDGTREQYF.

The chain employs TRBV28 and TRBJ2-3, with TRBD1 identical over 8 bases. CDR1 is MDHEN and CDR2 is SYDVKM in the germline V gene. Trimming cost V 6 bases and J 5 bases; bases outside gene matches: 16. The CDR3 is 17 amino acids. The CDR3 region has the DNA TGTGCCAGCAGACCCGGGACAGGTTACTGGAGGGAAGATACGCAGTATTTT. Its protein is CASRPGTGYWREDTQYF. Supplemented by reference TRBV28 and TRBJ2-3, the full variable domain reads DVKVTQSSRYLVKRTGEKVFLECVQDMDHENMFWYRQDPGLGLRLIYFSYDVKMKEKGDIPEGYSVSREKKERFSLILESASTNQTSMYLCASRPGTGYWREDTQYFGPGTRLTVL.

This clonotype occurred a few times. V usage is TRBV7-2 and J usage is TRBJ2-1; D possibly corresponds to TRBD2 (5 bases). With the DNA end fitting TRBJ2-7 better, the J assignment may be wrong. The germline V gene has CDR1 SGHTA and CDR2 FQGNSA. This CDR3 spans 13 amino acids. The CDR3 DNA reads as TGTGCCAGCAGCTTGTTGAGGGCCCACGAGCAGTACTTC. It codes for CASSLLRAHEQYF.

Comment on this clonotype: This clone may be a read error of a much larger clone one base away. This is likely a read error, given that the CDR3 carries no conserved phenylalanine or tryptophan at its end. The limits of the CDR3 on the DNA are not certain, so only TCRdb's listed CDR3 is given. J is TRBJ2-5 and V is TRBV7-4; the D call in the table, TRBD2, was not verified against the DNA. From its first to its last residue, the CDR3 has 17 amino acids. Germline CDR1 SGHVT, CDR2 SQSDAQ. The chain's CDR3 is CASSLAQGPNSALHFGN.

This clonotype was seen ten or more times. The V call is TRBV11-2, the J call TRBJ2-7; D gene uncertain. V was trimmed by 4 bases and J by 2 bases, leaving 6 bases between them. The CDR3 runs to 12 residues. Germline V gene sequence: CDR1 SGHAT, CDR2 FQNNGV. The CDR3 region is CASSSGTYEQYF. The CDR3 DNA reads TGTGCCAGCAGCTCAGGTACCTACGAGCAGTACTTC.

This chain links TRBV19 with TRBJ2-1; D unresolved. The CDR3 spans 13 residues. V was cut by 4 bases and J by 10 bases, with 14 bases left in between. Germline lookup yields CDR1 LNHDA and CDR2 SQIVND (reference sequence). Here the CDR3 DNA reads TGTGCCAGTAGTAAAGCCGGAGCCTACGAGCAGTTCTTC. It encodes CASSKAGAYEQFF. The whole variable domain, filled in from reference TRBV19 and TRBJ2-1, reads DGGITQSPKYLFRKEGQNVTLSCEQNLNHDAMYWYRQDPGQGLRLIYYSQIVNDFQKGDIAEGYSVSREKKESFPLTVTSAQKNPTAFYLCASSKAGAYEQFFGPGTRLTVL.

In the case of this clonotype: This may come from a read error, since a much larger clone is one base off. CDR3 protein: CASSLVQGKGYEQFF. The CDR3, as DNA: TGTGCCAGCAGCTTAGTACAGGGTAAAGGGTACGAGCAGTTCTTC. This chain connects TRBV11-2 to TRBJ2-3; tentative D call: TRBD1 (6 bases). The end of the DNA fits TRBJ2-1 better, so the J call may be wrong. The CDR3 contains 15 residues. CDR1 SGHAT and CDR2 FQNNGV come from the germline V gene.

Within the sample, this clonotype is medium-sized. The chain employs TRBV11-2 and TRBJ2-5, with D hard to call. This CDR3 region has 13 residues. Germline V lookup: CDR1 SGHAT, CDR2 FQNNGV. V lost 5 bases and J lost 3, with 10 bases in between. CDR3 nucleotides: TGTGCCAGCAGCACTTACGTGGAAGAGACCCAGTACTTC. Translation: CASSTYVEETQYF.

The chain links TRBV7-9 to TRBJ2-1; unclear D gene. The J call may be wrong; the DNA end is better matched by TRBJ2-5. The CDR3 spans 18 residues. The germline gives CDR1 SEHNR, CDR2 FQNEAQ (reference sequence). CDR3 coding DNA: TGTGCCAGCAGCCCCAAGGATCGTGGCACCTTCACTCGAGAGACCCAGTACTTC. Translated: CASSPKDRGTFTRETQYF.

At least ten counts were recorded for this clonotype. V and J are TRBV6-1 and TRBJ2-7; perhaps TRBD1 as D (6 bases). Germline-derived CDR1 and CDR2 are MNHNS and SASEGT. The CDR3 loop spans 15 amino acids. V was cut by 6 bases and J by 0 bases, with 15 bases left in between. The CDR3 protein is CASSQDRFSSYEQYF. The CDR3 bases are TGTGCCAGCAGCCAGGACAGATTTAGCTCCTACGAGCAGTACTTC.

In regard to this clonotype: Its ends do not fully match the called genes, so a read error is possible. V is TRBV7-6 and J is TRBJ2-1; no clear D. The CDR3 covers 13 residues. Germline CDR1 is SGHVS and CDR2 is FNYEAQ. DNA of the CDR3: TGTGCCAGCAGCTCTCTCTCCCACAATGAGCAGTTCTTC. Encoded protein: CASSSLSHNEQFF.

This clonotype was picked up many times. The J gene is TRBJ2-3, the V gene TRBV19; no firm D call. Germline CDR1 LNHDA, CDR2 SQIVND (reference sequence). CDR3 length equals 13 residues. V was pared by 8 bases and J by 0 bases, with 9 bases between. The CDR3 sequence is CASGMTSTDTQYF. CDR3 bases: TGTGCCAGTGGGATGACTAGCACAGATACGCAGTATTTT. The full variable domain, its missing parts supplied by reference TRBV19 and TRBJ2-3, is DGGITQSPKYLFRKEGQNVTLSCEQNLNHDAMYWYRQDPGQGLRLIYYSQIVNDFQKGDIAEGYSVSREKKESFPLTVTSAQKNPTAFYLCASGMTSTDTQYFGPGTRLTVL.

In this sample, this clonotype is large. This chain links TRBV7-3 with TRBJ2-5; TRBD2 agrees at 9 bases. Germline V gives CDR1 SGHTA, CDR2 FQGTGA. The CDR3 has 15 amino acids. After removal of 2 bases from V and 5 bases from J, the junction contained 6 bases not matched to a gene. The CDR3 region has the DNA TGTGCCAGCAGCTTAGAGCGGGGGGCCGGTGAGACCCAGTACTTC. Encoded protein: CASSLERGAGETQYF.

As concerns this clonotype: The CDR3 does not close with the conserved phenylalanine or tryptophan, likely indicating a read error. The DNA is left out, because the CDR3 cannot be placed on it with certainty; the CDR3 is given as TCRdb lists it. This sequence joins TRBV7-3 and TRBJ2-7; TRBD2 is the table's D call and was not checked against the DNA. With termini counted, the CDR3 has 17 amino acids. CDR1 is SGHTA and CDR2 is FQGTGA in the germline V gene. This chain's CDR3 is CASSLERGAGETQYFGA.

The V gene is TRBV7-3, the J gene TRBJ1-1; tentative D call: TRBD1 (5 bases). Deletions cut 3 bases from V and 1 base from J, with 9 bases between. The CDR3 contains 14 residues. Per the germline V gene, CDR1 is SGHTA and CDR2 is FQGTGA. The DNA of the CDR3 is TGTGCCAGCAGCTTTCAGGGACCGAACACTGAAGCTTTCTTT. Its protein is CASSFQGPNTEAFF.

This clonotype came up many times. The V gene is TRBV6-1, the J gene TRBJ1-5; D is ambiguous. CDR1 and CDR2 from the germline V gene are MNHNS and SASEGT. The V end lost 5 bases, the J end lost 6 bases, and 5 bases lay between the germline ends. This CDR3 contains 11 residues. DNA of the CDR3: TGTGCCAGCAGTCTCACTCAGCCCCAGCATTTT. It encodes CASSLTQPQHF.

This chain uses TRBV7-2 with TRBJ1-5; no clear D gene. In germline, CDR1 is SGHTA, CDR2 FQGNSA. The CDR3 consists of 15 residues. The germline V and J ends were trimmed by 2 bases and 0 bases, with 8 bases remaining between them. The CDR3 protein is CASSLSGYSNQPQHF. The CDR3 nucleotides are TGTGCCAGCAGCTTAAGTGGTTATAGCAATCAGCCCCAGCATTTT.